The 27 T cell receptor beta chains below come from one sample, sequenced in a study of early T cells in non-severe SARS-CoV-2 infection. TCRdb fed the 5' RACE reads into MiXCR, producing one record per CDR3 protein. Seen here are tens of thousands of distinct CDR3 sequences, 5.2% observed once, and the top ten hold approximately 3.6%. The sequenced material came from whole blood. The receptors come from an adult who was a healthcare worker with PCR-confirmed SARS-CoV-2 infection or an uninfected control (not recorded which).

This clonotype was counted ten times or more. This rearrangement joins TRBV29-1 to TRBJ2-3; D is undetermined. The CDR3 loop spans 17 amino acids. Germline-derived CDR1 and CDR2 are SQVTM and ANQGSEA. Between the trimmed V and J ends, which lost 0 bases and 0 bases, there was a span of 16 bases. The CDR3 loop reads CSVEDPSGFLSTDTQYF. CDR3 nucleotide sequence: TGCAGCGTTGAAGATCCCAGTGGTTTCCTCAGCACAGATACGCAGTATTTT.

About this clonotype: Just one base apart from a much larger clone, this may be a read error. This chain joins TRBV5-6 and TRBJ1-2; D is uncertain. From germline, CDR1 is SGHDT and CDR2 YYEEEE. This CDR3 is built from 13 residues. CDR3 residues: CTSSPAADYGYTF. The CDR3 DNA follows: TGTACCAGCAGCCCTGCTGCGGACTATGGCTACACCTTC.

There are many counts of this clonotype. The CDR3 nucleotides read TGTGCCAGCAGCCTAAATAGTGGGAGGGATACGCAGTATTTT. Its translation is CASSLNSGRDTQYF. This chain uses TRBV7-8 with TRBJ2-3; the D gene is possibly TRBD2 (6 bases). Germline-derived CDR1 and CDR2 are SGHVS and FQNEAQ. The ends were cut back, 5 bases at V and 6 bases at J, with 15 bases in the middle. The CDR3 is made up of 14 amino acids.

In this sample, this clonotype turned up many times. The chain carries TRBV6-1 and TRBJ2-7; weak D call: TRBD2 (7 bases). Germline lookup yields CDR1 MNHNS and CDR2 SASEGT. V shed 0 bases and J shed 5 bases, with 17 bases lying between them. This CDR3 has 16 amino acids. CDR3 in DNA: TGTGCCAGCAGTGAAGCTCCGAACTGGGGGGGCGACGAGCAGTACTTC. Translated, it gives CASSEAPNWGGDEQYF.

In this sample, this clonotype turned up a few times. The CDR3 protein is CASSIRGGRGNEQFF. CDR3 nucleotide sequence: TGTGCCAGTAGTATCCGCGGCGGGAGGGGGAATGAGCAGTTCTTC. The chain has TRBV19 and TRBJ2-1, with 9 nucleotides matching TRBD2. This CDR3 has 15 residues. Germline V gene lookup returns CDR1 LNHDA and CDR2 SQIVND (reference sequence). V lost 3 bases and J lost 7; bases outside the gene matches: 7.

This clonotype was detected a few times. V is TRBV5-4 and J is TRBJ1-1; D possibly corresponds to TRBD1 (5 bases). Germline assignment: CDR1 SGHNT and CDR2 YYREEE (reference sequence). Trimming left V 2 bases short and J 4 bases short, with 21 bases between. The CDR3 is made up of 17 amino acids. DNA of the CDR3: TGTGCCAGCAGCTTCTCTCTCGTGGGGAGTGGGACCACTGAAGCTTTCTTT. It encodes CASSFSLVGSGTTEAFF. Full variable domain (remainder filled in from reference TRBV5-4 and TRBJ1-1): ETGVTQSPTHLIKTRGQQVTLRCSSQSGHNTVSWYQQALGQGPQFIFQYYREEENGRGNFPPRFSGLQFPNYSSELNVNALELDDSALYLCASSFSLVGSGTTEAFFGQGTRLTVV.

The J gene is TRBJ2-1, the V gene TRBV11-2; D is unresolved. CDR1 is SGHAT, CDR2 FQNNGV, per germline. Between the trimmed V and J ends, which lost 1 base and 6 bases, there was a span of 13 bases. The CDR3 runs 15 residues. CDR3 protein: CASSLGLGSGNEQFF. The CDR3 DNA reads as TGTGCCAGCAGCTTAGGGCTAGGAAGTGGCAATGAGCAGTTCTTC.

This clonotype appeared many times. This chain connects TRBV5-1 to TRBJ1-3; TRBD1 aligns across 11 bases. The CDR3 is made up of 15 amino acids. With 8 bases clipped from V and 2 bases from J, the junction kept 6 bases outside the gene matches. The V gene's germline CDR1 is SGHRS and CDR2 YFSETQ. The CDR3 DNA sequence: TGCGCCAGTCGCGGACAGGGGGCAACTGGAAACACCATATATTTT. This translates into CASRGQGATGNTIYF.

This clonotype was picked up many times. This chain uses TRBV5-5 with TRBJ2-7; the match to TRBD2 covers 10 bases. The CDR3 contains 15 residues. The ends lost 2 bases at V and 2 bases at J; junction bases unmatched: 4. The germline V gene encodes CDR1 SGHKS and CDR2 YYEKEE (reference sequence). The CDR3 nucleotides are TGTGCCAGCAGCTTAGTACTAGCGGGAACCTACGAGCAGTACTTC. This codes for CASSLVLAGTYEQYF.

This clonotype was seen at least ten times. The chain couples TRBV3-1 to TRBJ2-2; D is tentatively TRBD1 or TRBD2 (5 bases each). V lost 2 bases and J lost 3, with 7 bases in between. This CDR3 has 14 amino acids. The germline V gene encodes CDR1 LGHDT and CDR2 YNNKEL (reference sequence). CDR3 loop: CASSQRGHTGELFF. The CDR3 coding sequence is TGTGCCAGCAGCCAAAGGGGACACACCGGGGAGCTGTTTTTT.

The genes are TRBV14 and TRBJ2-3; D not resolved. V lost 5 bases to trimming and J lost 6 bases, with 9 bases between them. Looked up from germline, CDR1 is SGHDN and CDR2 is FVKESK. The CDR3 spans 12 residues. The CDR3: CASSSRVDTQYF. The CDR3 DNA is TGTGCCAGCAGCTCTAGGGTGGATACGCAGTATTTT.

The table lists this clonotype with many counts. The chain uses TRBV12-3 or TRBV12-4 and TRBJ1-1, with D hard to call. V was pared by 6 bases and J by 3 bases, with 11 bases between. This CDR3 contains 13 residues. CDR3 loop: CASSQRWDTEAFF. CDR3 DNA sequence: TGTGCCAGCAGCCAAAGATGGGACACTGAAGCTTTCTTT.

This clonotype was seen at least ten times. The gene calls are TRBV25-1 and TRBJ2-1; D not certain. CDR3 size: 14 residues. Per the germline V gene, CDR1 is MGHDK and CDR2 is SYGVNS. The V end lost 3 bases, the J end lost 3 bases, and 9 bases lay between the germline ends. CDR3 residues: CASSDSQFYNEQFF. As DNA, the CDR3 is TGTGCCAGCAGTGATAGTCAGTTCTACAATGAGCAGTTCTTC.

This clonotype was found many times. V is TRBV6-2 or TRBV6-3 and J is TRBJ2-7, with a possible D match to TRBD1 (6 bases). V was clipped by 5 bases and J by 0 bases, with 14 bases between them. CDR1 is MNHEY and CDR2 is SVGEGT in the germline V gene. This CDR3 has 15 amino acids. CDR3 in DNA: TGTGCCAGCAGTCGACCTCAGGGGAACTCCTACGAGCAGTACTTC. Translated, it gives CASSRPQGNSYEQYF.

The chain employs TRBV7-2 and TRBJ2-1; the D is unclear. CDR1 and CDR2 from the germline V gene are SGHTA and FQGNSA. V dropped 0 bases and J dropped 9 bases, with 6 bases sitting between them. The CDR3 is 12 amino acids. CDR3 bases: TGTGCCAGCAGCTTAGCCCTTCCTGAGCAGTTCTTC. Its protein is CASSLALPEQFF.

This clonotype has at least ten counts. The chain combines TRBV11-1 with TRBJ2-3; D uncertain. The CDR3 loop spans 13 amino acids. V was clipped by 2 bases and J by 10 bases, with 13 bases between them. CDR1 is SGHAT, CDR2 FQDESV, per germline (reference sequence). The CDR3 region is CASSLQDWEAQYF. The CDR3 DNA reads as TGTGCCAGCAGCTTACAGGATTGGGAAGCGCAGTATTTT.

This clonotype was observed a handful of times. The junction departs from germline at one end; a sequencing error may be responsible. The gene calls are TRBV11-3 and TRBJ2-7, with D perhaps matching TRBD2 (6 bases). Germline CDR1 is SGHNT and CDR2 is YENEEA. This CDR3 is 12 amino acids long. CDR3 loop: CASSLMDTSGDF. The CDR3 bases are TGTGCCAGCAGCTTAATGGACACCTCGGGGGACTTC.

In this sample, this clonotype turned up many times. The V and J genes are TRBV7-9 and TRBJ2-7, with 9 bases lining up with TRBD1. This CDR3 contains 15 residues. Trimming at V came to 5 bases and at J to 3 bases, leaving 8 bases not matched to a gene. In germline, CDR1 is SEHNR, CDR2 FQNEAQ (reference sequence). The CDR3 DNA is TGTGCCAGCAGCCCAGGACAGGGGCTCTACTACGAGCAGTACTTC. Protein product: CASSPGQGLYYEQYF.

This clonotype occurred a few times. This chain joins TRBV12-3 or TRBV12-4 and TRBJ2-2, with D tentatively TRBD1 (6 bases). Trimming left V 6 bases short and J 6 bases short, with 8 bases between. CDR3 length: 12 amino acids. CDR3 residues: CASSSGAGELFF. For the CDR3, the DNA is TGTGCCAGCAGCTCAGGGGCCGGGGAGCTGTTTTTT.

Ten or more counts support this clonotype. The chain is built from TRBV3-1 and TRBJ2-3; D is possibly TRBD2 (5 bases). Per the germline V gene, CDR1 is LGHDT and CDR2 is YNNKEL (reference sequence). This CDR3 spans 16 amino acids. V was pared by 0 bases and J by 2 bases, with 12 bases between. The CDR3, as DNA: TGTGCCAGCAGCCAAGATATGCAGCGGAACACAGATACGCAGTATTTT. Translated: CASSQDMQRNTDTQYF.

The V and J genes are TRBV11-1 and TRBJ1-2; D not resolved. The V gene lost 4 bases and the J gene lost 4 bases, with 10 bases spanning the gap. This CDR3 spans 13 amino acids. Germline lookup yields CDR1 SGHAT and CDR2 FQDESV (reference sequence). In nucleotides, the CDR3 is TGTGCCAGCAGCTCGAACGGGCCCTATGGCTACACCTTC. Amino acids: CASSSNGPYGYTF.

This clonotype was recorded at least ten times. CDR3 DNA: TGCAGCGTTGGCTCAGGGGGGACCAATGAGCAGTTCTTC. Translation gives CSVGSGGTNEQFF. The chain combines TRBV29-1 with TRBJ2-1; possible D gene TRBD1, 7 bases. There are 13 residues in the CDR3. Germline V gene lookup returns CDR1 SQVTM and CDR2 ANQGSEA. V lost 4 bases and J 6 bases, leaving 13 bases between the germline ends.

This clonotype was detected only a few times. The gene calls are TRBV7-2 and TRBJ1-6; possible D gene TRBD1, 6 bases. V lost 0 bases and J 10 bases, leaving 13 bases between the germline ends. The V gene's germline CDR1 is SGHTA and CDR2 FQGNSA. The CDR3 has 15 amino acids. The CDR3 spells CASSLARGAGSPLHF. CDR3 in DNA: TGTGCCAGCAGCTTAGCTCGGGGGGCAGGATCACCCCTCCACTTT.

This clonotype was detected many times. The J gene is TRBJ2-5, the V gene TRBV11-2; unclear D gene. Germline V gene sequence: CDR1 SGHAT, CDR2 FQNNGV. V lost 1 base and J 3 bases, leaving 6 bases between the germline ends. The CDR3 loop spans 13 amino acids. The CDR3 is CASSLGLEETQYF. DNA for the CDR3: TGTGCCAGCAGCTTAGGCCTAGAAGAGACCCAGTACTTC.

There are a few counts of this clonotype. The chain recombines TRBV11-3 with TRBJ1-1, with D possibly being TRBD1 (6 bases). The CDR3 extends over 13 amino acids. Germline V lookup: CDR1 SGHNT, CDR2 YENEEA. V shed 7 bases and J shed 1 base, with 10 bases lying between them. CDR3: CASKGGPNTEAFF. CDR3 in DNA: TGTGCCAGCAAGGGGGGACCGAACACTGAAGCTTTCTTT.

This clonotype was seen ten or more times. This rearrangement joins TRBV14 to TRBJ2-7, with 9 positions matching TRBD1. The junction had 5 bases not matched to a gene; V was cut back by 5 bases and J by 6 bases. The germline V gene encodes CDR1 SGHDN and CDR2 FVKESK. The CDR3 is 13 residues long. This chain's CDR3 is CASSRGTGREQYF. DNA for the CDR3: TGTGCCAGCAGCAGAGGGACAGGGCGCGAGCAGTACTTC.

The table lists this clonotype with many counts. The CDR3 here is CASREQGAMNTEAFF. The CDR3 DNA is TGCGCCAGCAGGGAACAGGGGGCGATGAACACTGAAGCTTTCTTT. The chain recombines TRBV5-1 with TRBJ1-1, with 9 bases matching TRBD1. The CDR3 loop spans 15 amino acids. After removal of 5 bases from V and 0 bases from J, the junction contained 5 bases not matched to a gene. Germline V gene sequence: CDR1 SGHRS, CDR2 YFSETQ.